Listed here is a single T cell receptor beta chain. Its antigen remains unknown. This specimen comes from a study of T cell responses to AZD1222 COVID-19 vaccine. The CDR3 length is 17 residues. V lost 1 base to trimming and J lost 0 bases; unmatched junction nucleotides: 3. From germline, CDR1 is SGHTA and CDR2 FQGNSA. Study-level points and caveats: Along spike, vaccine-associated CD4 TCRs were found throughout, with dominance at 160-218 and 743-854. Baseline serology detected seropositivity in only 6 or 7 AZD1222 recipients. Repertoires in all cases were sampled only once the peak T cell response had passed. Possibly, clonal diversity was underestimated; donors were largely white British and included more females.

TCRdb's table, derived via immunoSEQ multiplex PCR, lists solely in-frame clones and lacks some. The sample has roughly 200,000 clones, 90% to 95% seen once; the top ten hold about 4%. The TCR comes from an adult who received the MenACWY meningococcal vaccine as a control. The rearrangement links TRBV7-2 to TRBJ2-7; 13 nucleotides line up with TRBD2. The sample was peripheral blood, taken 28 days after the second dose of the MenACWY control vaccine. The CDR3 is CASSLVLAGGSSYEQYF. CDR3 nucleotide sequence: TGTGCCAGCAGCTTAGTACTAGCGGGAGGGAGCTCCTACGAGCAGTACTTC.